This T cell receptor (beta chain) is drawn from a study of blood T cells in healthy people across ages. Findings and limits, study-wide: The recorded TCR beta diversity per million T cells decreased in a roughly linear manner with age. Across samples, TCR beta diversity tracked strongly with naive T cell percentage.

Sample-barcoded 5' priming and a J-beta primer mix drove a second PCR of roughly 7 to 11 cycles. A template-switch adaptor that had 12 random nucleotides put a tag on each cDNA molecule. Each CDR3 protein gets one entry after TCRdb re-called the 5' RACE reads with MiXCR. The sample holds around 650,000 distinct CDR3 sequences, approximately 29% seen once. Each donor had around 9.8 milliliters of peripheral blood drawn. CDR3 length equals 15 residues. The germline gives CDR1 SGDLS, CDR2 YYNGEE. V was pared by 2 bases and J by 0 bases, with 9 bases between. This clonotype has at least ten counts. Its antigen is currently unknown.

The TCR was taken from a woman at least 80 years old in good health. The chain recombines TRBV9 with TRBJ2-1; no clear D gene. The sample taken for sequencing was blood. Written as DNA, the CDR3 is TGTGCCAGCAGCGTCCGCGCGGACTCCTACAATGAGCAGTTCTTC. Translating it yields CASSVRADSYNEQFF.